The rows below give T cell receptor beta chains drawn from one sample of a study of cytomegalovirus exposure and HLA in healthy donors. The protocol was immunoSEQ multiplex PCR, while the TCRdb copy is restricted to in-frame clones and leaves out a portion. The repertoire has roughly 200,000 clones, around 87% of them found once; the top ten carry about 1.2%. The sample comprised PBMCs. Source of these receptors: a man aged 25 to 45 in good health and CMV-seronegative. Each CDR3 is given with its conserved first and last residue. A D gene is named only where the DNA matches it firmly. A clone size is listed for some rows: how often the clone was seen (once, few, many), or a class if it is expanded.

TGTGCCAGTAGTATTCAGGTGTATAGCAATCAGCCCCAGCATTTT	CASSIQVYSNQPQHF	TRBV19	TRBJ1-5	.	.
TGTGCCTCCAGCCGTGGCTCCTCGTCAGCGACAGATACGCAGTATTTT	CASSRGSSSATDTQYF	TRBV6-6	TRBJ2-3	.	.
TGCGCCAGCAGCTGGGGGGGACAGGGGAAAGAGACCCAGTACTTC	CASSWGGQGKETQYF	TRBV5-1	TRBJ2-5	TRBD1	.
TGCGCCAGCAGCTCGGGACTAGCGGGGGCAACAGATACGCAGTATTTT	CASSSGLAGATDTQYF	TRBV5-1	TRBJ2-3	TRBD2	.
TGTGCCAGCTCAGGGAGCGGGGGCCTCAATGAGCAGTTCTTC	CASSGSGGLNEQFF	TRBV2	TRBJ2-1	TRBD2	once
TGTGCCAGCAGCCATAAGGGGGGGTCGGTTCAGCCCCAGCATTTT	CASSHKGGSVQPQHF	TRBV14	TRBJ1-5	.	.
TGTGCCAGCTCCGGGAATACGCAGTATTTT	CASSGNTQYF	TRBV7-6	TRBJ2-3	.	.
TGTGCCAGCAGTTTGCAGGGGGCTGGCAATCAGCCCCAGCATTTT	CASSLQGAGNQPQHF	TRBV27	TRBJ1-5	TRBD1	.
TGTGCCAGCAGCTTGGGGGGGGCCGGGGAGCTGTTTTTT	CASSLGGAGELFF	TRBV5-6	TRBJ2-2	.	.
TGCGCCAGCAGCTCGGACAGGGAAGAGACCCAGTACTTC	CASSSDREETQYF	TRBV10-2	TRBJ2-5	TRBD1	.
TGCAGTGGTCGGGGCTCCTACGAGCAGTACTTC	CSGRGSYEQYF	TRBV20-1	TRBJ2-7	.	.
TGTGCCAGCAGTCAGGGACTAGCGGCGAACACCGGGGAGCTGTTTTTT	CASSQGLAANTGELFF	TRBV27	TRBJ2-2	TRBD2	.
TGTGCCAGCACCTACCGGGCAGGGACAGATACGCAGTATTTT	CASTYRAGTDTQYF	TRBV6-6	TRBJ2-3	.	.
TGTGCCAGCAGTTTGCTGGGCCATAATGAAAAACTGTTTTTT	CASSLLGHNEKLFF	TRBV27	TRBJ1-4	.	.
TGTCCTGGATCCGGCGGATACAGGGGTGTGAACACTGAAGCTTTCTTT	CPGSGGYRGVNTEAFF	TRBV28	TRBJ1-1	TRBD1	.
TGCGCCAGCAGCTTAGGACAGAGCACAGATACGCAGTATTTT	CASSLGQSTDTQYF	TRBV5-1	TRBJ2-3	.	.
TGTGCCAGCAGTTTAGTACAGTTGAACACTGAAGCTTTCTTT	CASSLVQLNTEAFF	TRBV28	TRBJ1-1	.	.
TGTGCCAGCAGTTTAAGTGGGTCGCGGCAGACCCAGTACTTC	CASSLSGSRQTQYF	TRBV28	TRBJ2-5	.	.
TGTGCCAGCAGCTTAGGGACTTTAGACCTTGGGGCCAACGTCCTGACTTTC	CASSLGTLDLGANVLTF	TRBV7-9	TRBJ2-6	.	once
TGTGCCAGCAGCTTAAGGGAGGGTTACGAGCAGTACTTC	CASSLREGYEQYF	TRBV7-2	TRBJ2-7	TRBD2	few
TGTGCCAGCAGTCAAACCCTAGCGGGAGGTACGAATGAGCAGTTCTTC	CASSQTLAGGTNEQFF	TRBV28	TRBJ2-1	TRBD2	.
TGTGCCAGCAGCCGACAGGGGAACACTGAAGCTTTCTTT	CASSRQGNTEAFF	TRBV7-2	TRBJ1-1	TRBD1	.
TGCAGCGTGAGGCGCAGGGGGCAAGAAAAACTGTTTTTT	CSVRRRGQEKLFF	TRBV29-1	TRBJ1-4	TRBD1	.
TGTGCCAGCAGTTACATCACCGAGAGTTATTCACCCCTCCACTTT	CASSYITESYSPLHF	TRBV6-5	TRBJ1-6	.	.
TGTGCCAGCAGCCCTCGGGGGGGGGACGCCACAGATACGCAGTATTTT	CASSPRGGDATDTQYF	TRBV9	TRBJ2-3	TRBD2	once
TGTGCCAGCAGTTTGGCGGATACGGCTGGGGGCTACACCTTC	CASSLADTAGGYTF	TRBV28	TRBJ1-2	.	.
TGTGCCAGCAGTTTCGGACTAGCGGTAGGCAATGAGCAGTTCTTC	CASSFGLAVGNEQFF	TRBV27	TRBJ2-1	TRBD2	.
TGTGCTAGCAGCCTCGAGATCAAGAGGGAGCAGTACTTC	CASSLEIKREQYF	TRBV7-7	TRBJ2-7	.	.
TGTGCCAGCAGCATTCAACAGGGGCTCCGATCACCCCTCCACTTT	CASSIQQGLRSPLHF	TRBV7-2	TRBJ1-6	TRBD1	.
TGCGCCAGCAGCTTAGGACTAGACTACAATGAGCAGTTCTTC	CASSLGLDYNEQFF	TRBV5-1	TRBJ2-1	TRBD2	.
TGTGCCAGCAGTTTGGCCAGGGTGGCTTTCTTT	CASSLARVAFF	TRBV28	TRBJ1-1	.	.
TGCGCCAGCAGCTTGCAAGCCAACTCGAACTCTGGAAACACCATATATTTT	CASSLQANSNSGNTIYF	TRBV5-1	TRBJ1-3	.	.
TGCGCCAGCAGCCACGCCGGGGAGCTGTTTTTT	CASSHAGELFF	TRBV4-1	TRBJ2-2	.	.
TGCGCCAGCAGCTTGGGGCCCAGGGATAGAAATGAAAAACTGTTTTTT	CASSLGPRDRNEKLFF	TRBV5-1	TRBJ1-4	.	.
TGTTCCAGCAGCTTTGGGGGGGAGGGGGATACGCAGTATTTT	CSSSFGGEGDTQYF	TRBV7-9	TRBJ2-3	TRBD2	.
TGTGCCAGCAGCGTACCCGGGACAGGGGCTAAGGAAGCTTTCTTT	CASSVPGTGAKEAFF	TRBV9	TRBJ1-1	TRBD1	.
TGTGCCAGCAGCCCAGGACAGGCCTATTATGGCTACACCTTC	CASSPGQAYYGYTF	TRBV7-2	TRBJ1-2	TRBD1	.
TGTGCCACCCCCGGGGGGGGGCCAGACCTCCCGCAAATCCAAAACACTGAAGCTTTCTTT	CATPGGGPDLPQIQNTEAFF	TRBV27	TRBJ1-1	.	.
TGTGCCAGCAGTGAAAACAACTACGAGCAGTACTTC	CASSENNYEQYF	TRBV2	TRBJ2-7	.	once
TGCAGCGTTGAAGAGGACACCGAAGACGAGCAGTACTTC	CSVEEDTEDEQYF	TRBV29-1	TRBJ2-7	.	.
TGTGCCAGCAGCGTAGGTCGGGGGACCTACAATGAGCAGTTCTTC	CASSVGRGTYNEQFF	TRBV9	TRBJ2-1	.	.
TGCGCCAGCAGCTTGACAGGGGTCTATGGCTACACCTTC	CASSLTGVYGYTF	TRBV5-1	TRBJ1-2	TRBD1	.
TGTGCCAGCAGTGTGCGGAGGGGCAACTACGAGCAGTACTTC	CASSVRRGNYEQYF	TRBV2	TRBJ2-7	.	once
TGTGCCAGCAGCTTAGGTCCGGGTCAGCCCCAGCATTTT	CASSLGPGQPQHF	TRBV13	TRBJ1-5	.	.
TGTGCCTGGAGCGAAATATGGGGGACACGCACAGATACGCAGTATTTT	CAWSEIWGTRTDTQYF	TRBV30	TRBJ2-3	.	.
TGTGCCAGCAGCCAATTTACTATTTTGAACACTGAAGCTTTCTTT	CASSQFTILNTEAFF	TRBV9	TRBJ1-1	.	.
TGTGCCAGCTCACCCCTGCCTAGCGCATCCTACAATGAGCAGTTCTTC	CASSPLPSASYNEQFF	TRBV18	TRBJ2-1	.	once
TGTGCCAGTAGTCTGCCAGGGAATTCACCCCTCCACTTT	CASSLPGNSPLHF	TRBV19	TRBJ1-6	.	.
TGTGCCAGCAGCTCTACGTTTTTCCGGGACAGCTCTGGAAACACCATATATTTT	CASSSTFFRDSSGNTIYF	TRBV7-6	TRBJ1-3	TRBD1	.
TGTGCCAGCAGCAAAGGGGACAGAGTTCGGAGCAATCAGCCCCAGCATTTT	CASSKGDRVRSNQPQHF	TRBV5-6	TRBJ1-5	TRBD1	once
TGTGCCAGCAGTCGGGTCCAAGAGGAAGAGACCCAGTACTTC	CASSRVQEEETQYF	TRBV6-5	TRBJ2-5	.	.
TGTGCCAGCTCGCCGCACCGACAGGCGCTGGACTCCTATAATTCACCCCTCCACTTT	CASSPHRQALDSYNSPLHF	TRBV18	TRBJ1-6	.	.
TGTGCCAGCAGTCAGGGACTACCTCTGGTTGAGCAGTTCTTC	CASSQGLPLVEQFF	TRBV6-6	TRBJ2-1	TRBD2	.